One and the same sample provided the 8 T cell receptor beta chains below, sequenced in a study of CD8+ T cells in alopecia areata. The sorting of pooled cutaneous lymph node cells relied on CD4, CD8alpha, NKG2D, NKG2ACE and other markers. Extraction and reverse transcription of RNA yielded cDNA as the sequencing template. Sequencing was performed with immunoSEQ multiplex PCR; in TCRdb, only in-frame clones are kept and a portion is missing. This sample has 15,000 to 20,000 clones and no singletons, with 31% in the ten largest. Sequencing was done on a sample of CD8+ T cells sorted from a lymph node. The receptors come from a C3H/HeJ mouse with alopecia areata. For this strain, the MHC haplotype corresponds to H2-k.

This clone turned up a few times. Gene labels here are mouse ones. The read terminates 4 residues ahead of where the CDR3 ends, so the germline J gene completes it. The chain employs TRBV13-1 and TRBJ2-1, with D possibly TRBD2 on 7 matching bases. CDR3 size: 14 residues. Germline-derived CDR1 and CDR2 are NSHNY and SYGAGN. CDR3 sequence reads: CASSERGAGAEQFF. The part of the CDR3 DNA that was read is TGTGCCAGCAGTGAACGGGGGGCGGGAGCT.

This clone was counted at least ten times. At residue 13, the TCRdb protein and translated DNA are inconsistent; the protein given comes from the DNA. All gene names here are mouse names. CDR3 region: CASSEGWTKSGNTLYF. CDR3 bases read: TGTGCCAGCAGTGAAGGATGGACAAAATCTGGAAATACG. The chain is built from TRBV13-3 and TRBJ1-3; weak D call: TRBD1 (5 bases). The CDR3 goes on 3 residues after the read ends, and that part is filled in from the germline J gene. The CDR3 consists of 16 residues. Per the germline V gene, CDR1 is NNHDY and CDR2 is SYVADS. V lost 2 bases and J lost 1, with 13 bases in between.

This clone showed up just a few times. Mouse gene names apply. With the read ending 4 residues before the CDR3 end, the germline J gene is used to fill in that end. The J gene is TRBJ2-2, the V gene TRBV1, with 8 bases lining up with TRBD2. The CDR3 spans 14 residues. Germline lookup yields CDR1 NSQYPW and CDR2 LRSPGD (reference sequence). Trimming removed 0 bases from V and 6 bases from J; junction bases left unmatched: 0. Partial CDR3 DNA: TGCACCTGCAGTGCAGATGGGGGGGCCGGG. Its translation is CTCSADGGAG. The whole CDR3 sequence reads CTCSADGGAGQLYF.

This clone was counted ten times or more. The genes are named according to mouse. The CDR3 goes on 4 residues after the read ends, and that part is filled in from the germline J gene. The chain links TRBV13-3 to TRBJ2-2; TRBD1 is a possible D gene (8 bases). V shed 3 bases and J shed 1 base, with 13 bases lying between them. Per the germline V gene, CDR1 is NNHDY and CDR2 is SYVADS. This CDR3 contains 16 residues. CDR3 region: CASSVGGQENTGQLYF. CDR3 bases read: TGTGCCAGCAGTGTGGGGGGACAGGAAAACACCGGG.

This clone was recorded at least ten times. Gene labels here are mouse ones. The read stops 4 residues short of the end of the CDR3; the missing end is completed from the germline J gene. The chain uses TRBV13-3 and TRBJ2-4, with TRBD1 matching over 8 bases. Trimming removed 5 bases from V and 2 bases from J; junction bases left unmatched: 4. CDR1 is NNHDY, CDR2 SYVADS, per germline. The length of the CDR3 is 14 residues. The CDR3 sequence is CASRDRVDQNTLYF. The covered CDR3 bases are TGTGCCAGCAGGGACAGGGTGGATCAAAAC.

As to this clone: These gene names are mouse names. The read falls 4 residues short of the CDR3 end, and the missing part is taken from the germline J gene. This chain joins TRBV13-2 and TRBJ2-1; D perhaps matches TRBD1 (6 bases). CDR1 is NNHNN, CDR2 SYGAGS, per germline (reference sequence). The CDR3 covers 13 residues. The CDR3 loop reads CASGDTGRAEQFF. CDR3 bases read: TGTGCCAGCGGTGATACAGGGAGAGCT.

About this clone: The listed genes are named as in mouse. From the germline J gene comes the end of the CDR3, since the read stops 4 residues before it. This chain uses TRBV17 with TRBJ2-3; TRBD2 might be the D (7 bases). The CDR3 covers 16 residues. Germline lookup yields CDR1 MNHDT and CDR2 YYDKIL. Trimming cost V 0 bases and J 3 bases, with 13 bases left between them. The CDR3 reads CASSRDLGGPAETLYF. The covered CDR3 bases are TGTGCTAGCAGTAGAGATCTCGGGGGGCCGGCAGAA.

As for this clone: Gene names and germline match the mouse. The missing CDR3 end, 4 residues past where the read stops, is filled in from the germline J gene. This chain uses TRBV14 with TRBJ2-3, with no clear D. The CDR3 runs to 15 residues. V lost 2 bases and J 0 bases, leaving 10 bases between the germline ends. CDR1 is SGHDT and CDR2 is FRDEAV in the germline V gene. The CDR3 spells CASSLSQNSAETLYF. The CDR3 bases that were read are TGTGCCAGCAGTTTAAGCCAGAATAGTGCAGAA.